The 23 T cell receptor beta chains listed next were all sequenced from one sample in a study of PD-1 blockade in classical Hodgkin lymphoma. Sequencing was performed with immunoSEQ multiplex PCR; in TCRdb, only in-frame clones are kept and a portion is missing. The table shows fewer than 100,000 clones, with roughly 89% occurring only once. Relapse was seen in all patients after autologous stem cell transplantation, and brentuximab vedotin exposure was variable. The sample here was peripheral blood mononuclear cells (PBMCs), taken at baseline. All receptors derive from a human donor with classical Hodgkin lymphoma.

The J gene is TRBJ1-2, the V gene TRBV28; maybe TRBD1 (6 bases). The germline V and J ends were trimmed by 7 bases and 8 bases, with 14 bases remaining between them. Germline-derived CDR1 and CDR2 are MDHEN and SYDVKM. The CDR3 is made up of 12 amino acids. CDR3: CASTGGGRGYTF. DNA for the CDR3: TGTGCCAGCACCGGGGGGGGCAGGGGCTACACCTTC.

The chain joins TRBV7-2 to TRBJ2-7, with D perhaps TRBD1 (6 bases). The V gene lost 3 bases and the J gene lost 3 bases, with 18 bases spanning the gap. CDR1 and CDR2 (germline): SGHTA, FQGNSA. This CDR3 has 16 residues. Here the CDR3 reads CASSFFAGSRGYEQYF. CDR3 sequence (DNA): TGTGCCAGCAGCTTTTTTGCGGGTTCCAGGGGCTACGAGCAGTACTTC.

The chain joins TRBV30 to TRBJ1-5; 8 positions match TRBD1. After removal of 3 bases from V and 7 bases from J, the junction contained 14 bases not matched to a gene. The CDR3 is 16 amino acids. Looked up from germline, CDR1 is GTSNPN and CDR2 is SVGIG (reference sequence). CDR3: CAWSPLPGGAGQPQHF. As DNA, the CDR3 is TGTGCCTGGAGCCCTCTCCCAGGGGGCGCCGGACAGCCCCAGCATTTT.

The rearrangement links TRBV6-5 to TRBJ2-7; D not certain. This CDR3 has 16 amino acids. The germline CDR1 and CDR2 sequences are MNHEY and SVGAGI. V shed 3 bases and J shed 0 bases, with 15 bases lying between them. The CDR3 coding sequence is TGTGCCAGCAGTTATATGGGTGGGGTGCCCTCCTACGAGCAGTACTTC. This encodes CASSYMGGVPSYEQYF.

The chain carries TRBV25-1 and TRBJ1-1; D not certain. The germline V gene encodes CDR1 MGHDK and CDR2 SYGVNS. The V end was cut by 8 bases, the J end by 11 bases, with 15 bases between. The CDR3 totals 11 residues. The CDR3 protein is CASGSGPRAFF. CDR3 nucleotide sequence: TGTGCCAGCGGGAGCGGTCCGCGGGCTTTCTTT. The whole variable domain, filled in from reference TRBV25-1 and TRBJ1-1, reads EADIYQTPRYLVIGTGKKITLECSQTMGHDKMYWYQQDPGMELHLIHYSYGVNSTEKGDLSSESTVSRIRTEHFPLTLESARPSHTSQYLCASGSGPRAFFGQGTRLTVV.

The J gene is TRBJ1-5, the V gene TRBV6-6, with D possibly being TRBD1 (5 bases). This CDR3 comprises 13 residues. Germline V gene lookup returns CDR1 MNHNY and CDR2 SVGAGI (reference sequence). Between the trimmed V and J ends, which lost 6 bases and 4 bases, there was a span of 10 bases. This CDR3 reads CASRQDTNQPQHF. CDR3 bases: TGTGCCAGCAGACAGGACACTAATCAGCCCCAGCATTTT.

V is TRBV5-4 and J is TRBJ2-7; 10 nucleotides match TRBD2. Trimming cost V 4 bases and J 3 bases; bases outside gene matches: 13. This CDR3 is 17 amino acids long. Germline CDR1 reads SGHNT; CDR2 reads YYREEE (reference sequence). The CDR3 region has the DNA TGTGCCAGCAGCCTTCGAGTGTTCGCTAGCGGGAGCTACGAGCAGTACTTC. This encodes CASSLRVFASGSYEQYF.

CDR3 sequence (DNA): TGCGCCAGCAGTGACCACATCTCCTACGAGCAGTACTTC. It is translated as CASSDHISYEQYF. This sequence joins TRBV10-1 and TRBJ2-7, with D unresolved. Germline lookup yields CDR1 WNHNN and CDR2 SYGVQD (reference sequence). Trimming removed 3 bases at V and 0 bases at J, with 6 bases between. CDR3 size: 13 residues.

The CDR3 DNA follows: TGTGCCAGCAGCTTGGGGCGACCCTACGAGCAGTACTTC. It translates to CASSLGRPYEQYF. The rearrangement uses TRBV5-8 and TRBJ2-7; D gene unclear. The CDR3 length is 13 residues. The germline CDR1 and CDR2 sequences are SGHTS and YDEGEE. The V and J ends lost 0 bases and 2 bases respectively, with 6 bases between them.

This rearrangement joins TRBV28 to TRBJ1-2; D is ambiguous. Between the trimmed V and J ends, which lost 3 bases and 4 bases, there was a span of 18 bases. Germline V gene sequence: CDR1 MDHEN, CDR2 SYDVKM. This CDR3 region has 16 residues. The CDR3 DNA reads TGTGCCAGCAGTTTGCCTTCCTCTGCCGGGCCCTATGGCTACACCTTC. It specifies CASSLPSSAGPYGYTF.

Only a few counts were recorded for this clone. The chain couples TRBV10-2 to TRBJ1-1; D is unclear. Germline-derived CDR1 and CDR2 are WSHSY and SAAADI. There are 13 residues in the CDR3. V lost 3 bases and J 11 bases, leaving 16 bases between the germline ends. The CDR3 protein is CASSDGEQLAAFF. The CDR3 DNA is TGCGCCAGCAGTGATGGGGAACAGCTGGCGGCTTTCTTT.

This chain uses TRBV30 with TRBJ1-2; possibly TRBD1 for D (6 bases). The germline V gene encodes CDR1 GTSNPN and CDR2 SVGIG (reference sequence). Trimming removed 4 bases at V and 8 bases at J, with 17 bases between. The CDR3 covers 13 residues. CDR3: CAWKGWSGGGYTF. CDR3 bases: TGTGCCTGGAAAGGGTGGAGTGGGGGCGGCTACACCTTC.

The V and J genes are TRBV30 and TRBJ1-1; D unclear. Trimming removed 0 bases from V and 0 bases from J, with 8 bases in between. The germline gives CDR1 GTSNPN, CDR2 SVGIG (reference sequence). This CDR3 spans 14 amino acids. As DNA, the CDR3 is TGTGCCTGGAGTGTAGGGCCGGTGAACACTGAAGCTTTCTTT. Translating it yields CAWSVGPVNTEAFF.

This chain uses TRBV9 with TRBJ1-1; D gene uncertain. V lost 0 bases, J lost 4 bases, and 16 bases lay in between. This CDR3 spans 16 amino acids. Germline lookup yields CDR1 SGDLS and CDR2 YYNGEE. The CDR3 region has the DNA TGTGCCAGCAGCGTAGTTCGAACGTACATGGGCACTGAAGCTTTCTTT. Residues: CASSVVRTYMGTEAFF.

The chain combines TRBV5-1 with TRBJ2-3, with 10 bases aligning to TRBD2. This CDR3 has 14 amino acids. Losses at the gene ends were 7 bases for V and 2 bases for J; bases not matched to a gene: 4. Germline CDR1 SGHRS, CDR2 YFSETQ. CDR3 residues: CASSSGSVTDTQYF. The CDR3, as DNA: TGCGCCAGCTCTAGCGGGAGTGTCACAGATACGCAGTATTTT.

The chain combines TRBV5-5 with TRBJ1-2; no definite D call. Germline CDR1 and CDR2: SGHKS and YYEKEE (reference sequence). CDR3 length: 12 residues. V was clipped by 5 bases and J by 13 bases, with 18 bases between them. CDR3 protein: CASRSLNRPCTF. The CDR3 bases are TGTGCCAGCAGGTCTCTCAACCGGCCGTGCACCTTC.

The chain joins TRBV7-9 to TRBJ2-5, with 7 bases aligning to TRBD2. V lost 0 bases to trimming and J lost 3 bases; unmatched junction nucleotides: 7. CDR1 is SEHNR, CDR2 FQNEAQ, per germline (reference sequence). The length of the CDR3 is 16 residues. This CDR3 is CASSLAGGPVEETQYF. The DNA for the CDR3 is TGTGCCAGCAGCTTAGCGGGAGGGCCGGTGGAAGAGACCCAGTACTTC.

This chain connects TRBV30 to TRBJ1-5; possibly TRBD1 for D (6 bases). There are 14 residues in the CDR3. Trimming shortened V by 4 bases and J by 6 bases, and 16 bases separated the two germline ends. Germline lookup yields CDR1 GTSNPN and CDR2 SVGIG (reference sequence). CDR3 in amino acids: CAWMSQGYRQPQHF. In DNA form, the CDR3 reads TGTGCCTGGATGTCACAGGGATATCGTCAGCCCCAGCATTTT.

In its sample, this clone was seen once. The chain employs TRBV7-6 and TRBJ2-1, with 7 bases aligning to TRBD2. The J segment lost 6 bases and the V segment lost 1 base, leaving 6 bases of the junction unmatched. Germline CDR1 reads SGHVS; CDR2 reads FNYEAQ. The CDR3 totals 15 residues. This CDR3 reads CASSLGTSVFNEQFF. CDR3 nucleotide sequence: TGTGCCAGCAGCTTAGGGACTAGTGTCTTCAATGAGCAGTTCTTC.

This clone has just one count. The chain links TRBV7-2 to TRBJ1-2; D gene ambiguous. Germline-derived CDR1 and CDR2 are SGHTA and FQGNSA. This CDR3 has 13 residues. Trimming removed 5 bases at V and 4 bases at J, with 11 bases between. The CDR3 protein is CASSPHSSYGYTF. CDR3 in DNA: TGTGCCAGCAGCCCCCACAGCTCCTATGGCTACACCTTC.

The genes are TRBV19 and TRBJ1-5; TRBD1 agrees at 9 bases. The CDR3 consists of 17 residues. Losses at the gene ends were 3 bases for V and 1 base for J; bases not matched to a gene: 7. Germline CDR1 is LNHDA and CDR2 is SQIVND (reference sequence). The CDR3 bases are TGTGCCAGTAGTATGGGACAGGGCATTATGAGCAATCAGCCCCAGCATTTT. Residues: CASSMGQGIMSNQPQHF.

The chain couples TRBV6-5 to TRBJ1-5; D ambiguous. V dropped 2 bases and J dropped 4 bases, with 9 bases sitting between them. In germline, CDR1 is MNHEY, CDR2 SVGAGI. The length of the CDR3 is 14 residues. The CDR3 DNA sequence: TGTGCCAGCAGTTACGATCGGATGAATCAGCCCCAGCATTTT. This translates into CASSYDRMNQPQHF.

J is TRBJ1-2 and V is TRBV14; unclear D gene. The CDR3 is 12 amino acids. The germline V gene has CDR1 SGHDN and CDR2 FVKESK. V lost 2 bases, J lost 4 bases, and 5 bases lay in between. Here the CDR3 DNA reads TGTGCCAGCAGCCAAAGGACCTATGGCTACACCTTC. Its protein product is CASSQRTYGYTF.